This T cell receptor (beta chain) was recovered during a study of blood T cell repertoires in COVID-19. Overall study: T cells, B-cell-depleted T cells, or PBMCs provided the cDNA or gDNA that served as material.

In the original workflow: Estimated nucleated cell counts came from reference gene primer amplification. Produced via immunoSEQ multiplex PCR; TCRdb's table is partial and in-frame only. That table furnishes V, J and clone size, whereas the DNA furnished D and trimming. The sample lists roughly 100,000 clones, roughly 84% occurring once. The CDR3 totals 13 residues. Germline lookup yields CDR1 SEHNR and CDR2 FQNEAQ (reference sequence). Between the trimmed V and J ends, which lost 5 bases and 4 bases, there was a span of 11 bases. V gene TRBV7-9 combines with J gene TRBJ1-1; D call uncertain. The sequence came from a human donor in a cohort sampled during active COVID-19. The sequenced sample was peripheral blood. DNA for the CDR3: TGTGCCAGCAGCCAGAGGGTTGCCACTGAAGCTTTCTTT. It encodes CASSQRVATEAFF.